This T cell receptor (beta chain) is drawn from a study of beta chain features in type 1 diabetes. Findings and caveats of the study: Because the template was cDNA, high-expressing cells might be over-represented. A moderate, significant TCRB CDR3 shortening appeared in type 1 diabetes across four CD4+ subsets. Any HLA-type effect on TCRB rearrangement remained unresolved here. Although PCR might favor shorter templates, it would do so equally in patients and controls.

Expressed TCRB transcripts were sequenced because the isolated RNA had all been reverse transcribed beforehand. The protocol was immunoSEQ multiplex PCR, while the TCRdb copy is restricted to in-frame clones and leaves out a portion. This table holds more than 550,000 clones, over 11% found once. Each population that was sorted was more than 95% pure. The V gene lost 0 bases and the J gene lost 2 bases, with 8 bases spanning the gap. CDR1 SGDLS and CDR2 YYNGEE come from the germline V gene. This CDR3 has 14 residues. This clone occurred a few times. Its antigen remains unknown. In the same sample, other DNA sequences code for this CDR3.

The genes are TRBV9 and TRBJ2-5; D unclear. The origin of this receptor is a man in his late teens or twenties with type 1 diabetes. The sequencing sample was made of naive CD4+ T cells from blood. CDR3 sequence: CASSVGTNQETQYF. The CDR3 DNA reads TGTGCCAGCAGCGTAGGGACGAATCAAGAGACCCAGTACTTC.